This entry describes one TCR beta chain. What it binds is unknown. The data were taken from a study of cytomegalovirus exposure and HLA in healthy donors. Study-wide findings and caveats: The study reported that TCR beta sequences accurately predicted HLA-A and HLA-B alleles in most subjects. In a later analysis, a missense DCLRE1C variant was linked to TCR beta V- and J-gene trimming.

PCR amplification relied on 60 Vbeta primers (plus 13 Jbeta primers). Data came from immunoSEQ multiplex PCR; TCRdb stores just in-frame clones and leaves some out. Altogether around 110,000 clones are present, around 67% being singletons, with the ten largest covering 13% to 15%. The sequence was obtained from a middle-aged woman in good health and CMV-seropositive. Sequenced input: PBMCs.

The CDR3 DNA sequence: TGTGCCAGCAGCCCCAGGGGGCTCTATGGCTACACCTTC. Translated, it gives CASSPRGLYGYTF. The chain is built from TRBV9 and TRBJ1-2; 8 bases are shared with TRBD1. The CDR3 consists of 13 residues. Germline assignment: CDR1 SGDLS and CDR2 YYNGEE. Trimming took 4 bases from V and 4 from J; bases not matched to a gene: 3.